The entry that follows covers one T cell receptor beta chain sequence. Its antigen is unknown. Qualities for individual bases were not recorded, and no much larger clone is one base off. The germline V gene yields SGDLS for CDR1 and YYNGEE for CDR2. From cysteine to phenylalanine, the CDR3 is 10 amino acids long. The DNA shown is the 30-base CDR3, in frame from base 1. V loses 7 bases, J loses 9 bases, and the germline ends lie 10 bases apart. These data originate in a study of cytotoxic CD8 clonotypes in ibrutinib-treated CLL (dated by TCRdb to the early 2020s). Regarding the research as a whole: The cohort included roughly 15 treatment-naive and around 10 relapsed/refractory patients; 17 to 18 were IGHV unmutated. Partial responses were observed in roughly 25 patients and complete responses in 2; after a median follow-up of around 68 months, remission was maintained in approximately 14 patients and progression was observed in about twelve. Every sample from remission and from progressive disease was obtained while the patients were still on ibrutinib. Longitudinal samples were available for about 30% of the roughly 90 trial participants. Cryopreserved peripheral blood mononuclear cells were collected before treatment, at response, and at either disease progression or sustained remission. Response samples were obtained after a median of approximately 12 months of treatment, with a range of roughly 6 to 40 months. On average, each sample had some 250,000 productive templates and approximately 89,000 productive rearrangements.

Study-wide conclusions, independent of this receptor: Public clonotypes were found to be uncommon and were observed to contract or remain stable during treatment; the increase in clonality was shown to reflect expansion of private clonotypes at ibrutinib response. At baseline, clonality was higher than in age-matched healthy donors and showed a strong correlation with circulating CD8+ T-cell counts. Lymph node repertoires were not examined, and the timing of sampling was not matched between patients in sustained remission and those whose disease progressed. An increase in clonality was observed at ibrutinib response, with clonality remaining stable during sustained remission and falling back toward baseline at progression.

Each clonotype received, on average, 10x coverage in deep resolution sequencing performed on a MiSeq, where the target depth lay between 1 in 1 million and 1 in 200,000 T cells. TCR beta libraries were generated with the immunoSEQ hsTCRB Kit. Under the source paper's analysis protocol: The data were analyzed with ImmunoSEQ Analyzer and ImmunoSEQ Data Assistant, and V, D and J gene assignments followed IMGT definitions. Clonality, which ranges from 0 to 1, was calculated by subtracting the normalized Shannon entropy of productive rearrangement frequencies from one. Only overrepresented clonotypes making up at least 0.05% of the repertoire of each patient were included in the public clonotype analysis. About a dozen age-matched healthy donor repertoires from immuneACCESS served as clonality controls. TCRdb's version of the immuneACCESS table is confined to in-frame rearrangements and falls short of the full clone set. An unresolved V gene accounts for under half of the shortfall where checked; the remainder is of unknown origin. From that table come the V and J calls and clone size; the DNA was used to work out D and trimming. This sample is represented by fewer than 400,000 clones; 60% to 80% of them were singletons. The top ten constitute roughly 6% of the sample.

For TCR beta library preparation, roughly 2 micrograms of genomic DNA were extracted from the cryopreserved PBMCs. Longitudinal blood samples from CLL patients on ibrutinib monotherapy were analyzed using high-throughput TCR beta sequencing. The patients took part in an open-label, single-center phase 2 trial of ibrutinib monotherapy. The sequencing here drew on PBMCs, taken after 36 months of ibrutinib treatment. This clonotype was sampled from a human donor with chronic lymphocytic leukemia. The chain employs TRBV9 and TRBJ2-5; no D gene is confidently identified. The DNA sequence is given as TGTGCCAGCGGATACCGGGCCCAGTACTTC. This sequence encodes CASGYRAQYF.